Listed below are T cell receptor beta chains from one sample, sequenced in a study of blood T cell repertoires in COVID-19. Data came from immunoSEQ multiplex PCR; TCRdb stores just in-frame clones and leaves some out. Among more than 150,000 clones listed, 80% to 90% were seen once. The sequenced sample was peripheral blood. These receptors were taken from a woman aged 80 or older with COVID-19, enrolled during active disease. CDR3s include the opening cysteine and the closing phenylalanine or tryptophan. A D gene is named only where the DNA matches it firmly. Rows give clone size only sometimes, using once, few, many, or a class for an expanded clone.

d_call	cdr3_length	v_call	clone_size	j_call	cdr3_aa	cdr3_nt
.	16	TRBV4-1	.	TRBJ1-6	CASSQDARSLNSPLHF	TGCGCCAGCAGCCAAGATGCCAGGTCCCTTAATTCACCCCTCCACTTT
.	16	TRBV4-2	.	TRBJ1-2	CASSLTRDTVYYGYTF	TGTGCCAGCAGCCTTACCCGGGACACGGTCTACTATGGCTACACCTTC
.	13	TRBV19	.	TRBJ1-2	CASSTGTSYGYTF	TGTGCCAGTAGTACCGGGACAAGCTATGGCTACACCTTC
TRBD2	16	TRBV7-9	.	TRBJ2-7	CASSSGLAGISYEQYF	TGTGCCAGCAGCTCCGGTCTAGCGGGGATATCCTACGAGCAGTACTTC
.	15	TRBV11-3	.	TRBJ1-3	CASSLARTAGNTIYF	TGTGCCAGCAGCTTAGCGCGGACAGCTGGAAACACCATATATTTT
.	13	TRBV2	few	TRBJ2-7	CASRNIPGYEQYF	TGTGCCAGCAGAAATATACCAGGCTACGAGCAGTACTTC
TRBD1	14	TRBV5-5	few	TRBJ1-5	CASSSQGAAQPQHF	TGTGCCAGCAGCTCGCAGGGGGCGGCACAGCCCCAGCATTTT
TRBD1	15	TRBV7-9	.	TRBJ1-1	CASSLGQGAWTEAFF	TGTGCCAGCAGCTTGGGACAGGGGGCATGGACTGAAGCTTTCTTT
TRBD1	15	TRBV7-6	.	TRBJ2-5	CASSTSRGQLETQYF	TGTGCCAGCAGCACCTCTAGGGGACAGTTAGAGACCCAGTACTTC
.	16	TRBV6-2/TRBV6-3	.	TRBJ1-2	CASSSPGRGYNYGYTF	TGTGCCAGCAGTTCCCCAGGTAGGGGGTACAACTATGGCTACACCTTC
.	16	TRBV5-1	few	TRBJ2-7	CASSLDGGGRAYEQYF	TGCGCCAGCAGCTTGGATGGTGGTGGCAGGGCCTACGAGCAGTACTTC
TRBD2	16	TRBV7-6	.	TRBJ2-2	CASSSGTSGHTGELFF	TGTGCCAGCAGCTCCGGGACTAGCGGGCACACCGGGGAGCTGTTTTTT
.	16	TRBV7-9	once	TRBJ2-7	CASSLTVGTATYEQYF	TGTGCCAGCAGCTTAACGGTGGGGACTGCTACCTACGAGCAGTACTTC
TRBD2	15	TRBV6-5	few	TRBJ2-1	CASSRVAGGPDEQFF	TGTGCCAGCAGCCGCGTAGCGGGAGGGCCGGATGAGCAGTTCTTC
.	13	TRBV6-5	.	TRBJ2-3	CASSPPYANTQYF	TGTGCCAGCAGTCCCCCTTATGCGAATACGCAGTATTTT
TRBD2	12	TRBV11-1	.	TRBJ2-5	CASSREGETQYF	TGTGCCAGCAGCCGGGAGGGGGAGACCCAGTACTTC
.	14	TRBV3-1/TRBV3-2	.	TRBJ1-6	CASSRGRDNSPLHF	TGTGCCAGCAGCCGGGGGAGGGATAATTCACCCCTCCACTTT
.	15	TRBV6-2/TRBV6-3	few	TRBJ1-6	CASSYLQGRNSPLHF	TGTGCCAGCAGTTACCTACAGGGAAGAAATTCACCCCTCCACTTT
TRBD2	17	TRBV5-1	few	TRBJ2-1	CASSLGLAGISYNEQFF	TGCGCCAGCAGCTTGGGACTAGCGGGTATCTCCTACAATGAGCAGTTCTTC
TRBD2	16	TRBV2	few	TRBJ2-2	CASSGLAGGSAGELFF	TGTGCCAGCAGTGGGTTAGCGGGGGGCTCAGCCGGGGAGCTGTTTTTT
.	14	TRBV6-5	.	TRBJ2-7	CASSYGGMGYEQYF	TGTGCCAGCAGTTACGGCGGGATGGGCTACGAGCAGTACTTC
.	12	TRBV19	.	TRBJ1-6	CASKTNNSPLHF	TGTGCCAGTAAAACAAATAATTCACCCCTCCACTTT
TRBD2	14	TRBV5-1	.	TRBJ2-7	CASSLAQRDGEQYF	TGCGCCAGCAGCTTGGCCCAGCGGGATGGAGAGCAGTACTTC
TRBD1	16	TRBV27	.	TRBJ1-5	CASSSLTGDFNQPQHF	TGTGCCAGCAGTTCCCTGACAGGGGATTTCAATCAGCCCCAGCATTTT
TRBD2	15	TRBV5-4	.	TRBJ2-3	CASSSGGDGTDTQYF	TGTGCCAGCAGCTCCGGGGGGGATGGCACAGATACGCAGTATTTT
TRBD1	15	TRBV5-6	once	TRBJ1-5	CASSGYRQGHQPQHF	TGTGCCAGCAGCGGCTATCGACAGGGCCATCAGCCCCAGCATTTT
TRBD1	16	TRBV19	.	TRBJ2-1	CASSTYRGLFYNEQFF	TGTGCCAGTAGTACCTACAGGGGGCTTTTCTACAATGAGCAGTTCTTC
.	12	TRBV6-1	once	TRBJ1-2	CASSESSYGYTF	TGTGCCAGCAGTGAATCCTCCTATGGCTACACCTTC
.	13	TRBV19	.	TRBJ1-4	CASTPQGGEKLFF	TGTGCCAGTACCCCACAGGGCGGGGAAAAACTGTTTTTT
TRBD2	15	TRBV2	.	TRBJ2-1	CASSERLAEVGEQFF	TGTGCCAGCAGTGAGAGACTAGCGGAGGTTGGTGAGCAGTTCTTC
TRBD2	16	TRBV28	.	TRBJ2-1	CASSLGAGGPFDEQFF	TGTGCCAGCAGTTTGGGAGCGGGAGGGCCCTTTGATGAGCAGTTCTTC
.	15	TRBV28	.	TRBJ1-5	CASRSRGYSNQPQHF	TGTGCCAGCAGGTCTCGGGGGTATAGCAATCAGCCCCAGCATTTT
.	14	TRBV2	.	TRBJ2-7	CASSDGAGPYEQYF	TGTGCCAGCAGTGATGGGGCAGGGCCCTACGAGCAGTACTTC
.	13	TRBV2	.	TRBJ2-5	CASWLTEKETQYF	TGTGCCAGCTGGTTGACGGAGAAAGAGACCCAGTACTTC
.	14	TRBV5-4	.	TRBJ2-1	CASSLEGDYNEQFF	TGTGCCAGCAGCTTAGAGGGGGACTACAATGAGCAGTTCTTC
TRBD1	13	TRBV5-1	.	TRBJ2-2	CASSYGQGGKLFF	TGCGCCAGCAGCTACGGACAGGGAGGAAAGCTGTTTTTT
.	12	TRBV24-1	.	TRBJ2-7	CATSGPGGEQYF	TGTGCCACCAGTGGCCCCGGCGGCGAGCAGTACTTC
.	15	TRBV10-3	.	TRBJ2-7	CAISESGSGAYEQYF	TGTGCCATCAGTGAGTCGGGAAGCGGAGCCTACGAGCAGTACTTC
.	15	TRBV27	.	TRBJ1-6	CATKDRAVPNSPLHF	TGTGCCACCAAGGACAGAGCCGTTCCTAATTCACCCCTCCACTTT
.	15	TRBV7-2	.	TRBJ2-3	CASSFVPISTDTQYF	TGTGCCAGCAGCTTTGTCCCCATCAGCACAGATACGCAGTATTTT
.	13	TRBV11-3	.	TRBJ2-2	CASSVGIGQDLFF	TGTGCCAGCAGCGTCGGGATCGGGCAAGATCTGTTTTTT
TRBD2	16	TRBV5-1	few	TRBJ2-7	CASSRGLAGAPLEQYF	TGCGCCAGCAGCCGGGGGCTAGCGGGAGCCCCCCTCGAGCAGTACTTC
TRBD2	15	TRBV11-3	.	TRBJ2-1	CASSLYGGVNNEQFF	TGTGCCAGCAGCTTATACGGGGGGGTTAACAATGAGCAGTTCTTC
.	14	TRBV5-5	.	TRBJ2-7	CASRRVGGSYEQYF	TGTGCCAGCCGAAGGGTAGGAGGCTCCTACGAGCAGTACTTC
TRBD1	13	TRBV29-1	.	TRBJ2-7	CSVEGTGGAEQYF	TGCAGCGTTGAAGGGACAGGGGGAGCTGAGCAGTACTTC
TRBD1	15	TRBV6-1	.	TRBJ2-7	CASSELGTAPYEQYF	TGTGCCAGCAGTGAACTAGGGACAGCTCCCTACGAGCAGTACTTC
.	14	TRBV7-3	.	TRBJ2-3	CASSLQGGADTQYF	TGTGCCAGCAGCCTACAAGGGGGGGCAGATACGCAGTATTTT
.	14	TRBV30	once	TRBJ1-3	CAWSVRGSGNTIYF	TGTGCCTGGAGTGTACGGGGCTCTGGAAACACCATATATTTT
.	16	TRBV25-1	.	TRBJ1-4	CASSALVGATNEKLFF	TGTGCCAGCAGTGCCCTCGTGGGAGCAACTAATGAAAAACTGTTTTTT
.	13	TRBV18	.	TRBJ1-1	CASSPSRGTEAFF	TGTGCCAGCTCACCAAGCAGGGGAACTGAAGCTTTCTTT
.	15	TRBV19	.	TRBJ1-5	CASSPLRYSNQPQHF	TGTGCCAGTAGTCCTCTCAGATATAGCAATCAGCCCCAGCATTTT
.	14	TRBV6-6	.	TRBJ2-2	CASSYSPYTGELFF	TGTGCCAGCAGTTACTCCCCGTACACCGGGGAGCTGTTTTTT
TRBD1	13	TRBV25-1	.	TRBJ2-5	CASRTGDRETQYF	TGTGCCAGCAGGACAGGGGATCGGGAGACCCAGTACTTC